The T cell receptor beta chain under discussion was sequenced for a study of human T cells and chemical hapten exposure. About the study: Subjects had 2% DPC placed on 2 cm by 2 cm of upper inner arm skin for sensitization. Slight volume differences across pooled libraries mainly accounted for varying per-sample TCR yields.

As to time point: pre-sensitization, week 0. Treatment noted: therapeutic diphenylcyclopropenone sensitization with weekly scalp DPC. Unseparated into fractions, whole blood served as the source from which total RNA was extracted. Library construction involved attaching unique molecular identifiers to individual cDNA molecules, which allowed quantitative, reproducible TCR counting. In TCRdb, the RACE reads were re-called with MiXCR into one record per CDR3 protein. The sample carries approximately 90,000 distinct CDR3 sequences, 8.5% recorded once. Trimming left V 10 bases short and J 8 bases short, with 11 bases between. The germline V gene has CDR1 SGHTA and CDR2 FQGTGA. CDR3 length: 10 residues. In its sample, this clonotype was seen a few times.

The TCR sequence derives from a man aged 35 to 55 with alopecia areata. Some clones in this sample may be carry-over from other donors' samples. V usage is TRBV7-3 and J usage is TRBJ1-2; D is possibly TRBD1 (5 bases). This material consisted of whole blood, taken in connection with sensitization to the hapten diphenylcyclopropenone (DPC). Here the CDR3 reads CAIGAMGYTF. In DNA form, the CDR3 reads TGTGCCATTGGGGCGATGGGCTACACCTTC.